This T cell receptor beta chain was recovered during a study of vaccination and CD4 T cells after COVID-19. Trimming took 6 bases from V and 8 from J, leaving 22 bases between them. Germline-derived CDR1 and CDR2 are ENHRY and SYGVKD. This CDR3 contains 15 residues. The Oncomine TCR Beta short-read assay was what sequenced the DNA obtained from cultured CD4+ T cells. TCRdb processed the PCR reads anew with MiXCR; each CDR3 protein has one entry. Altogether over 10,000 distinct CDR3 sequences are present, around 80% being singletons, with the ten largest covering roughly a quarter. This clonotype was counted a single time. Its antigen is unknown. The treatment here: roughly ten-day PBMC culture with coronavirus spike peptide pools or control peptides (ViraFEST assay).

This clonotype was sampled from a human donor who had recovered from COVID-19. The chain is built from TRBV10-3 and TRBJ1-2; D not resolved. The sequencing sample was made of CD4+ T cells from blood, cultured in vitro. The CDR3 DNA sequence: TGTGCCATCAGCGACTACAACTCGATGATGAGGGGCTACACCTTC. Protein: CAISDYNSMMRGYTF.